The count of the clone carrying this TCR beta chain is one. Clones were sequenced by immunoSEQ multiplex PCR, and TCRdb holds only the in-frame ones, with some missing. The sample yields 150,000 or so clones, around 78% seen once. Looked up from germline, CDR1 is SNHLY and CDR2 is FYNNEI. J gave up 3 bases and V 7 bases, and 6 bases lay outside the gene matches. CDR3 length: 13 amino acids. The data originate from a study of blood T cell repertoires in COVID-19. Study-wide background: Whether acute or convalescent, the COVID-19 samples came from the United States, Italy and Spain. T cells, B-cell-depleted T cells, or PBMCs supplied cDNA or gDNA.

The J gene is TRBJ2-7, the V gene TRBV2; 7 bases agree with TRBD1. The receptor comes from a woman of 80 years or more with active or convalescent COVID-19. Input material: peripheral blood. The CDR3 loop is CASTPTGNYEQYF. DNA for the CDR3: TGTGCCAGCACCCCGACAGGGAACTACGAGCAGTACTTC.